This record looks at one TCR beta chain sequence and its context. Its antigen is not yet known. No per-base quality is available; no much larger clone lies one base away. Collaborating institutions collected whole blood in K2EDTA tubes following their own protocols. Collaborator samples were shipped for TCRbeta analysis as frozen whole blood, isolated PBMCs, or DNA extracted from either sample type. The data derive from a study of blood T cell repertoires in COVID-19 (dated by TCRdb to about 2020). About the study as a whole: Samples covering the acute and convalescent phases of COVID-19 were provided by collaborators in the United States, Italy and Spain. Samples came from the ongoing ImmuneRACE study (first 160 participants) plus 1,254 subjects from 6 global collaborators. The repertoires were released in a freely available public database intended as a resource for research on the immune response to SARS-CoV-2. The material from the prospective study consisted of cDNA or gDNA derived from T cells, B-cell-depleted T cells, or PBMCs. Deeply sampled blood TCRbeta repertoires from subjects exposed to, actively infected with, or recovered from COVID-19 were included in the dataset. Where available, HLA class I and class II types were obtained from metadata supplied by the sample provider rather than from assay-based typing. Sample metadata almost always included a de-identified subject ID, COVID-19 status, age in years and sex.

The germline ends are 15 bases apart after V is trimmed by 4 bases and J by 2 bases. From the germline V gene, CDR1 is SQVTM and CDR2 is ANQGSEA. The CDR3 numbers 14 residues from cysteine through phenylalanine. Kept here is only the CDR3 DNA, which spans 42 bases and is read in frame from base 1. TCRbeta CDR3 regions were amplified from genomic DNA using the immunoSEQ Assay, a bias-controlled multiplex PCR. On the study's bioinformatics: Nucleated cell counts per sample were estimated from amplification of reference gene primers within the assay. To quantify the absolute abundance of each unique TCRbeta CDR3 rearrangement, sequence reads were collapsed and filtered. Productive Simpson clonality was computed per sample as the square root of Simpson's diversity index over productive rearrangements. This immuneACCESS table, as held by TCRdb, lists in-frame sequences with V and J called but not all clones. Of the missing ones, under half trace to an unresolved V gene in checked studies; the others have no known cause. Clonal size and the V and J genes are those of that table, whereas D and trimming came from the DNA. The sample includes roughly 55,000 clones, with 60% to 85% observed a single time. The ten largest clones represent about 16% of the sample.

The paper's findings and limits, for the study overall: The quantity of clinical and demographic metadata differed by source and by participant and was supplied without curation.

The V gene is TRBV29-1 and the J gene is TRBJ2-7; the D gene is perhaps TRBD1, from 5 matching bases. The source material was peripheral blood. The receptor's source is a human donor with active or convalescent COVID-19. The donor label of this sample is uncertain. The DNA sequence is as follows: TGCAGCGTTGCCAAATCGACAGAACCCTACGAGCAGTACTTC. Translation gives CSVAKSTEPYEQYF.